This T cell receptor (beta chain) was identified in a study of blood T cells in healthy people across ages. Study results and caveats: It was found that TCR beta diversity correlated strongly with the percentage of naive T cells.

This CDR3 comprises 15 residues. V dropped 4 bases and J dropped 3; count of bases not matched to a gene: 7. Germline-derived CDR1 and CDR2 are SGHRS and YFSETQ. Using a J-beta primer mix together with a sample-barcoded 5' primer, a second PCR was run for roughly 6 to 12 cycles. One entry per CDR3 protein results from TCRdb running MiXCR on the 5' RACE reads. In the table there are over a million distinct CDR3 sequences, approximately 25% of which are singletons. A remark on this clonotype: The antigen remains unidentified.

The same sample was also studied in work on T cells of mothers and their children.

This TCR came from a girl aged 2-10 years in good health. Sequenced: blood. The chain links TRBV5-1 to TRBJ2-7; 10 bases agree with TRBD2. DNA for the CDR3: TGCGCCAGCAGCCCAACTAGCGGGGCTAACTACGAGCAGTACTTC. It translates to CASSPTSGANYEQYF.